This T cell receptor beta chain was obtained from a study of cytomegalovirus exposure and HLA in healthy donors. Study in general: Genotyping of hundreds of donors showed that 65% to 90% belonged to the Caucasian-associated ancestry cluster. Study outcomes and limitations: Fewer N-insertions than the approximately 700-donor mean were reportedly shown by an Asian-associated ancestry cluster in a later analysis.

13 Jbeta primers and 60 Vbeta primers were used for the PCR. Assay used: immunoSEQ multiplex PCR; TCRdb lists only in-frame clones, some missing. The table has 110,000 or so clones, 82% seen once. V was clipped by 0 bases and J by 7 bases, with 13 bases between them. This CDR3 region has 15 residues. The V gene's germline CDR1 is LNHDA and CDR2 SQIVND (reference sequence). On this clone: Antigen specificity is unknown.

The V and J genes are TRBV19 and TRBJ2-1, with a tentative D call TRBD1 (5 bases). Sequencing was done on a sample of PBMCs. The sequence derives from a woman younger than 35 in good health and CMV-seronegative. The CDR3 protein is CASSIDGAAPNEQFF. CDR3 nucleotides: TGTGCCAGTAGTATAGATGGGGCAGCTCCAAATGAGCAGTTCTTC.